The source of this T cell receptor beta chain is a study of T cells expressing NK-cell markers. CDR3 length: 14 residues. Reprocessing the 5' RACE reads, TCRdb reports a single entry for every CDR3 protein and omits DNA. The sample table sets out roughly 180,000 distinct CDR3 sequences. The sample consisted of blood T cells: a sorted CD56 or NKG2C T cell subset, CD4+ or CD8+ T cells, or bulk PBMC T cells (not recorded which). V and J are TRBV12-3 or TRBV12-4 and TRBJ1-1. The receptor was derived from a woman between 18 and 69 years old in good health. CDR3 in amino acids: CASSRGVLNTEAFF.